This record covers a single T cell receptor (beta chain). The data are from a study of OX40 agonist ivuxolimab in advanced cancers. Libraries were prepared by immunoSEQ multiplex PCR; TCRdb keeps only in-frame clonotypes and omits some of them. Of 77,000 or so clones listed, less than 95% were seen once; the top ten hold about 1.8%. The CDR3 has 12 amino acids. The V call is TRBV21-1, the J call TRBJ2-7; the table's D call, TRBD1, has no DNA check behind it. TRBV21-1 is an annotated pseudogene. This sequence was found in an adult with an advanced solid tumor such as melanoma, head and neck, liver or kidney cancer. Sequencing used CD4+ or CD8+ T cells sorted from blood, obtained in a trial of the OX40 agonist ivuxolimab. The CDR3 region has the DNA TGTGCCAGCAGCAAAGGCCAGTACGAGCAGTACTTC. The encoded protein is CASSKGQYEQYF.